The table lists the clone carrying this T cell receptor (beta chain) with a few counts. Its antigen is currently unknown. An immunoSEQ assay, version v3.0, was performed at survey level. Clones were sequenced by immunoSEQ multiplex PCR, and TCRdb holds only the in-frame ones, with some missing. The sample records about 39,000 clones, about 90% being singletons. The data are from a study of long-term antiretroviral therapy in people with HIV. Looking at the study overall: The oldest samples precede the 2015 immediate-ART recommendation by about a decade.

Overall study findings and caveats: Neither ART adherence, viral resistance nor therapy changes were documented. Clones showing expansion before ART dominated the repertoire at all time points.

Every sample had roughly 0.95-11 million cryopreserved PBMC in it before DNA extraction. Germline V gene sequence: CDR1 KGHSH, CDR2 LQKENI. This CDR3 comprises 16 residues. V gave up 2 bases and J gave up 0 bases; unmatched junction bases: 4. Sequenced material: unsorted PBMCs, taken 1.2 years after starting antiretroviral therapy. The chain combines TRBV18 with TRBJ1-5; 7 nucleotides line up with TRBD1. The sequence was collected from a woman between 45 and 65 years old with HIV. In DNA form, the CDR3 reads TGTGCCAGCTCACCAAGGGACAGCGGTAGCAATCAGCCCCAGCATTTT. Translated: CASSPRDSGSNQPQHF.